A single sample gave rise to the 25 T cell receptor beta chains below, sequenced in a study of blood T cell repertoires in COVID-19. Sequenced by immunoSEQ multiplex PCR; TCRdb stores in-frame clones only, minus some. The repertoire consists of around 470,000 clones, with roughly 87% occurring once and the leading ten covering over 0.7%. Sample: peripheral blood. All receptors come from a man aged 18 to 29 with COVID-19, enrolled during active disease.

The J gene is TRBJ1-5, the V gene TRBV7-8; TRBD1 agrees at 7 bases. The ends lost 3 bases at V and 4 bases at J; junction bases unmatched: 6. This CDR3 spans 15 amino acids. Germline CDR1 reads SGHVS; CDR2 reads FQNEAQ. The CDR3 spells CASSFTTGSNQPQHF. CDR3 sequence (DNA): TGTGCCAGCAGCTTTACGACAGGGTCAAATCAGCCCCAGCATTTT.

This chain uses TRBV29-1 with TRBJ2-3; 12 nucleotides align to TRBD2. The CDR3 covers 17 residues. Germline V gene data show CDR1 as SQVTM and CDR2 as ANQGSEA. The V and J ends lost 4 bases and 4 bases, in that order; junction bases with no gene match: 12. The CDR3 region has the DNA TGCAGCGTTGTGGGGGAAAGGACTAGCGGGATGGCAGATACGCAGTATTTT. Amino acid sequence: CSVVGERTSGMADTQYF.

J is TRBJ1-2 and V is TRBV10-3; 7 bases agree with TRBD1. V shed 0 bases, J shed 7 bases, and the junction held 5 bases outside the gene matches. Germline-derived CDR1 and CDR2 are ENHRY and SYGVKD. This CDR3 has 14 residues. The CDR3 bases are TGTGCCATCAGTGAGTCGCAGGGGGTCGCTGGCTACACCTTC. It is translated as CAISESQGVAGYTF.

V and J are TRBV7-8 and TRBJ2-1, with D maybe TRBD2 (6 bases). Germline values: CDR1 SGHVS, CDR2 FQNEAQ. V gave up 1 base and J gave up 5 bases, with 12 bases separating them. The CDR3 is 15 amino acids. The CDR3 protein is CASSLGASAHNEQFF. Here the CDR3 DNA reads TGTGCCAGCAGCTTAGGAGCTAGCGCGCACAATGAGCAGTTCTTC. Full variable domain (rest looked up from reference TRBV7-8 and TRBJ2-1): GAGVSQSPRYKVAKRGQDVALRCDPISGHVSLFWYQQALGQGPEFLTYFQNEAQLDKSGLPSDRFFAERPEGSVSTLKIQRTQQEDSAVYLCASSLGASAHNEQFFGPGTRLTVL.

The chain links TRBV27 to TRBJ2-2, with TRBD2 matching over 8 bases. This CDR3 has 15 residues. V gave up 4 bases and J gave up 1 base; unmatched junction bases: 2. Germline V gene data show CDR1 as MNHEY and CDR2 as SMNVEV (reference sequence). CDR3 sequence reads: CASSSGGGNTGELFF. CDR3 nucleotides: TGTGCCAGCAGTTCGGGAGGGGGGAACACCGGGGAGCTGTTTTTT.

V and J are TRBV27 and TRBJ1-1, with TRBD1 matching 9 bases. Germline CDR1 MNHEY, CDR2 SMNVEV (reference sequence). Trimming removed 7 bases from V and 5 bases from J; junction bases left unmatched: 8. The CDR3 covers 14 residues. CDR3 protein: CASTGQGFGTEAFF. The CDR3 DNA reads as TGTGCCAGCACCGGACAGGGGTTTGGAACTGAAGCTTTCTTT.

With respect to this clone: The junction departs from germline at one end; a sequencing error may be responsible. The chain couples TRBV28 to TRBJ2-1; TRBD2 is a possible D gene (5 bases). The CDR3 runs to 12 residues. CDR1 is MDHEN, CDR2 SYDVKM, per germline. In DNA, the CDR3 is TGTGCCAGCAGTTTTGGGCCAGGACGAGGGATCTTC. Translation gives CASSFGPGRGIF.

The chain combines TRBV21-1 with TRBJ2-5; TRBD1, the table's D call, lacks a check against the DNA. TRBV21-1 is reported as a pseudogene. This CDR3 contains 15 residues. CDR3 sequence: CASSKGRTIMETQYF. The DNA of the CDR3 is TGTGCCAGCAGCAAAGGCCGTACAATCATGGAGACCCAGTACTTC.

This rearrangement joins TRBV19 to TRBJ2-6; TRBD2 matches 15 bases. Unmatched junction bases numbered 11, after V lost 5 bases and J lost 0 bases. This CDR3 region has 21 residues. Germline V gene data show CDR1 as LNHDA and CDR2 as SQIVND (reference sequence). CDR3 sequence reads: CASSSGLAGGPTGSGANVLTF. In nucleotides, the CDR3 is TGTGCCAGTAGTTCGGGACTAGCGGGAGGCCCCACCGGCTCTGGGGCCAACGTCCTGACTTTC.

The chain recombines TRBV5-5 with TRBJ2-7; 7 bases match TRBD1. Germline V lookup: CDR1 SGHKS, CDR2 YYEKEE (reference sequence). V lost 3 bases, J lost 3 bases, and 6 bases stayed unmatched. This CDR3 spans 14 amino acids. The chain's CDR3 is CASSYGQELYEQYF. CDR3 coding DNA: TGTGCCAGCAGCTATGGACAGGAGCTCTACGAGCAGTACTTC. The complete variable domain, with remaining parts taken from reference TRBV5-5 and TRBJ2-7, reads DAGVTQSPTHLIKTRGQQVTLRCSPISGHKSVSWYQQVLGQGPQFIFQYYEKEERGRGNFPDRFSARQFPNYSSELNVNALLLGDSALYLCASSYGQELYEQYFGPGTRLTVT.

This clone was picked up a small number of times. Here the CDR3 DNA reads TGTGCCAGCTCAGCGACAGCGAACACTGAAGCTTTCTTT. It yields the protein CASSATANTEAFF. The V and J genes are TRBV18 and TRBJ1-1; the D gene is possibly TRBD1 (5 bases). The CDR3 sequence is 13 residues long. V was cut by 5 bases and J by 1 base, with 8 bases left in between. Germline CDR1 reads KGHSH; CDR2 reads LQKENI.

This rearrangement joins TRBV7-9 to TRBJ1-5, with D unclear. V gave up 5 bases and J gave up 6 bases, with 11 bases separating them. The CDR3 spans 13 residues. Looked up from germline, CDR1 is SEHNR and CDR2 is FQNEAQ (reference sequence). The CDR3, as DNA: TGTGCCAGCAGCCGGGAAGTAGGTCAGCCCCAGCATTTT. Its protein product is CASSREVGQPQHF.

The chain joins TRBV3-1 (or the pseudogene TRBV3-2) to TRBJ2-1; D perhaps matches TRBD2 (5 bases). Germline CDR1 reads LGHDT; CDR2 reads YNNKEL (reference sequence). The CDR3 is 11 amino acids. The V gene lost 1 base and the J gene lost 10 bases, with 5 bases spanning the gap. The CDR3 sequence is CASSQAGEQFF. Written as DNA, the CDR3 is TGTGCCAGCAGCCAAGCGGGGGAGCAGTTCTTC.

V usage is TRBV19 and J usage is TRBJ2-2, with D perhaps matching TRBD2 (6 bases). Germline-derived CDR1 and CDR2 are LNHDA and SQIVND (reference sequence). The CDR3 totals 16 residues. V was trimmed by 1 base and J by 4 bases, leaving 13 bases between them. DNA of the CDR3: TGTGCCAGTAGTATAGTCCCTGGGGGGTCCACCGGGGAGCTGTTTTTT. It yields the protein CASSIVPGGSTGELFF.

This chain uses TRBV3-1 (or the pseudogene TRBV3-2) with TRBJ2-5, with a weak D call TRBD1 (6 bases). The CDR3 is made up of 16 amino acids. Germline lookup yields CDR1 LGHDT and CDR2 YNNKEL (reference sequence). V lost 1 base to trimming and J lost 6 bases, with 18 bases between them. The CDR3 DNA is TGTGCCAGCAGCCAAGTAGGACAGTCTTCTGAAAAGACCCAGTACTTC. Translated: CASSQVGQSSEKTQYF.

CDR3 amino acids: CASSSVFTDTQYF. The CDR3, as DNA: TGTGCCAGCAGTTCCGTCTTCACAGATACGCAGTATTTT. The chain carries TRBV6-5 and TRBJ2-3; D is uncertain. CDR3 length: 13 amino acids. The germline V gene encodes CDR1 MNHEY and CDR2 SVGAGI. The V end lost 4 bases, the J end lost 2 bases, and 7 bases lay between the germline ends.

This rearrangement joins TRBV15 to TRBJ1-2; 8 positions agree with TRBD1. The length of the CDR3 is 15 residues. The germline V gene encodes CDR1 LNHNV and CDR2 YYDKDF (reference sequence). Trimming removed 1 base from V and 4 bases from J; junction bases left unmatched: 5. The CDR3 loop is CATSRAGQAIYGYTF. The DNA of the CDR3 is TGTGCCACCAGCAGAGCGGGACAGGCCATCTATGGCTACACCTTC.

The chain couples TRBV10-3 to TRBJ2-7; 7 bases fit TRBD1. V trimming: 5 bases; J trimming: 2 bases; junction bases outside the gene matches: 0. Germline CDR1 reads ENHRY; CDR2 reads SYGVKD. The CDR3 has 12 residues. CDR3 loop: CAISQGAYEQYF. The DNA of the CDR3 is TGTGCCATCAGTCAGGGGGCCTACGAGCAGTACTTC.

This sequence joins TRBV29-1 and TRBJ2-7; tentatively, D is TRBD2 (5 bases). Germline values: CDR1 SQVTM, CDR2 ANQGSEA. V was cut by 1 base and J by 2 bases, with 9 bases left in between. The CDR3 totals 13 residues. CDR3 amino acids: CSVEVDFTYEQYF. DNA for the CDR3: TGCAGCGTTGAAGTGGACTTCACCTACGAGCAGTACTTC.

The chain couples TRBV7-2 to TRBJ1-5, with D possibly matching TRBD1 (5 bases). CDR3 length: 15 residues. V lost 5 bases to trimming and J lost 6 bases, with 17 bases between them. Germline V lookup: CDR1 SGHTA, CDR2 FQGNSA. CDR3: CASSLRAGGSQPQHF. The CDR3 nucleotides read TGTGCCAGCAGCCTAAGGGCCGGGGGTAGTCAGCCCCAGCATTTT.

V gene TRBV3-1 (or the pseudogene TRBV3-2) combines with J gene TRBJ1-1, with TRBD1 matching 7 bases. The CDR3 has 15 residues. Germline-derived CDR1 and CDR2 are LGHDT and YNNKEL (reference sequence). Losses at the gene ends were 4 bases for V and 3 bases for J; bases not matched to a gene: 8. The CDR3 nucleotides read TGTGCCAGCAGCCCCCGGGCCAGGGGGGACACTGAAGCTTTCTTT. Translation gives CASSPRARGDTEAFF.

This clone was counted a single time. This chain uses TRBV11-1 with TRBJ2-7, with 7 positions matching TRBD1. Per germline, CDR1 SGHAT and CDR2 FQDESV (reference sequence). This CDR3 region has 15 residues. Losses at the gene ends were 1 base for V and 2 bases for J; bases not matched to a gene: 5. The CDR3 sequence is CASSLGGQATYEQYF. CDR3 sequence (DNA): TGTGCCAGCAGCTTAGGAGGACAGGCAACCTACGAGCAGTACTTC.

The rearrangement joins TRBV19 to TRBJ2-5, with D unresolved. The V and J ends lost 1 base and 3 bases respectively, with 9 bases between them. Germline assignment: CDR1 LNHDA and CDR2 SQIVND (reference sequence). This CDR3 has 14 amino acids. The CDR3 loop reads CASSIGAVEETQYF. The DNA for the CDR3 is TGTGCCAGTAGTATAGGGGCAGTTGAAGAGACCCAGTACTTC.

The chain employs TRBV20-1 and TRBJ2-3; 7 bases line up with TRBD2. This CDR3 spans 17 amino acids. CDR1 is DFQATT, CDR2 SNEGSKA, per germline (reference sequence). J lost 3 bases, V lost 3 bases, and 15 bases had no gene match. CDR3 residues: CSASTAFGGGRTDTQYF. CDR3 in DNA: TGCAGTGCTAGTACCGCTTTTGGGGGGGGAAGGACAGATACGCAGTATTTT.

The chain recombines TRBV28 with TRBJ2-3, with a weak D call TRBD1 (5 bases). Per germline, CDR1 MDHEN and CDR2 SYDVKM. The length of the CDR3 is 15 residues. V gave up 4 bases and J gave up 0 bases, with 11 bases separating them. CDR3 sequence reads: CASSSQEFSTDTQYF. CDR3 sequence (DNA): TGTGCCAGCAGTTCACAGGAATTTAGCACAGATACGCAGTATTTT.